This T cell receptor beta chain was captured in a study of CD8 T cells in Susac syndrome. Whole-study findings and limits: The authors found no clonal expansion in Susac syndrome CD4+ T cell repertoires.

Random hexamers were used to reverse transcribe an amount of about 0.45 to 1 ug RNA. TCRdb redid the calling of the immunoSEQ multiplex PCR reads with MiXCR, one entry per CDR3 protein. The data show about 150,000 distinct CDR3 sequences, approximately 96% seen once. Definite or probable Susac syndrome was diagnosed using recently defined diagnostic criteria. Concerning this clonotype itself: Its antigen remains unidentified.

V was pared by 0 bases and J by 5 bases, with 7 bases of the junction left unmatched. In germline, CDR1 is MRHNA, CDR2 SNTAGT. The CDR3 extends over 17 amino acids. The rearrangement uses TRBV6-4 and TRBJ2-1; TRBD2 aligns across 10 bases. Material for sequencing was CD4+ T cells from PBMCs. This receptor was obtained from a human donor with Susac syndrome. The DNA for the CDR3 is TGTGCCAGCAGTGACTCCGGCAGCGGGGGGGGAAACAATGAGCAGTTCTTC. This gives the protein CASSDSGSGGGNNEQFF.